The 32 T cell receptor beta chains below all came from one sample that was sequenced in a study of cytomegalovirus exposure and HLA in healthy donors. This PCR relied on a set of 60 Vbeta primers and 13 Jbeta primers. Sequencing used immunoSEQ multiplex PCR; TCRdb keeps in-frame clones, though not all of them. The sample lists roughly 200,000 clones; roughly 84% were seen once. The sequencing sample was made of PBMCs. The receptors shown here come from a boy between 2 and 10 years old in good health and CMV-seronegative.

The CDR3 DNA reads as TGTGCCAGCAGCCTACAGGGGACTAATGAAAAACTGTTTTTT. This gives the protein CASSLQGTNEKLFF. J is TRBJ1-4 and V is TRBV13; 7 nucleotides line up with TRBD1. Trimming at V came to 5 bases and at J to 2 bases, leaving 2 bases not matched to a gene. Germline V CDR1 and CDR2: PRHDT, FYEKMQ (reference sequence). This CDR3 comprises 14 residues.

The chain employs TRBV9 and TRBJ1-1, with D uncertain. From germline, CDR1 is SGDLS and CDR2 YYNGEE. V lost 0 bases, J lost 4 bases, and 7 bases lay in between. The CDR3 is made up of 13 amino acids. The CDR3 DNA sequence: TGTGCCAGCAGCGTAGGGTCGGGCACTGAAGCTTTCTTT. This translates into CASSVGSGTEAFF.

The chain uses TRBV18 and TRBJ2-1; 7 bases are a match to TRBD2. The CDR3 is made up of 12 amino acids. The ends lost 3 bases at V and 7 bases at J; junction bases unmatched: 0. Germline V lookup: CDR1 KGHSH, CDR2 LQKENI. The CDR3 DNA reads as TGTGCCAGCTCACCGGGAGGGAATGAGCAGTTCTTC. Its translation: CASSPGGNEQFF. Full variable domain (rest looked up from reference TRBV18 and TRBJ2-1): NAGVMQNPRHLVRRRGQEARLRCSPMKGHSHVYWYRQLPEEGLKFMVYLQKENIIDESGMPKERFSAEFPKEGPSILRIQQVVRGDSAAYFCASSPGGNEQFFGPGTRLTVL.

The rearrangement links TRBV9 to TRBJ1-1; D is possibly TRBD1 (5 bases). CDR1 is SGDLS and CDR2 is YYNGEE in the germline V gene. V lost 4 bases, J lost 7 bases, and 14 bases lay in between. The CDR3 contains 13 residues. The CDR3 DNA is TGTGCCAGCAGCCCGGGGGTGAGCTATGAAGCTTTCTTT. Amino acid sequence: CASSPGVSYEAFF.

The rearrangement links TRBV16 to TRBJ2-7; TRBD1 agrees at 7 bases. Germline loops: CDR1 KGHSY, CDR2 FQNENV. The CDR3 extends over 12 amino acids. The J segment lost 7 bases and the V segment lost 3 bases, leaving 3 bases of the junction unmatched. In nucleotides, the CDR3 is TGTGCCAGCAGCCATGTGGACAGGGAGCAGTACTTC. Its translation is CASSHVDREQYF.

The V call is TRBV4-2, the J call TRBJ2-6; TRBD2 aligns across 8 bases. The CDR3 is 17 amino acids. The V segment lost 4 bases and the J segment 2 bases; nucleotides outside the gene matches: 7. CDR1 is LGHNA and CDR2 is YNFKEQ in the germline V gene. Here the CDR3 reads CASSPAFGGAGANVLTF. The DNA of the CDR3 is TGTGCCAGCAGCCCTGCTTTCGGGGGGGCTGGGGCCAACGTCCTGACTTTC.

This rearrangement joins TRBV6-1 to TRBJ1-2; D unclear. There are 11 residues in the CDR3. Germline assignment: CDR1 MNHNS and CDR2 SASEGT. V dropped 7 bases and J dropped 7 bases, with 10 bases sitting between them. The CDR3 DNA sequence: TGTGCCAGCATGGAGAACCTTGGCTACACCTTC. It specifies CASMENLGYTF.

CDR3 loop: CASSQDLRLALYEQYF. CDR3 sequence (DNA): TGTGCCAGCAGCCAAGACCTGCGACTAGCTCTTTACGAGCAGTACTTC. The chain uses TRBV4-2 and TRBJ2-7; 7 bases fit TRBD2. This CDR3 region has 16 residues. The J segment lost 4 bases and the V segment lost 0 bases, leaving 9 bases of the junction unmatched. Germline CDR1 is LGHNA and CDR2 is YNFKEQ.

This clone was detected only a few times. The genes are TRBV10-3 and TRBJ2-1; TRBD2 aligns across 13 bases. This CDR3 contains 14 residues. The junction had 8 bases not matched to a gene; V was cut back by 10 bases and J by 8 bases. Germline lookup yields CDR1 ENHRY and CDR2 SYGVKD. Written as DNA, the CDR3 is TGTGCCACCGAAGGGACTAGCGGGAACGATGAGCAGTTCTTC. Its translation is CATEGTSGNDEQFF.

The chain employs TRBV30 and TRBJ1-1, with TRBD1 matching 8 bases. Germline trimming cut 5 bases from V and 0 bases from J; bases unmatched to any gene: 14. The CDR3 contains 17 residues. Germline-derived CDR1 and CDR2 are GTSNPN and SVGIG (reference sequence). The CDR3 reads CAWGGTGQGNMNTEAFF. For the CDR3, the DNA is TGTGCCTGGGGGGGGACAGGACAAGGGAATATGAACACTGAAGCTTTCTTT. The variable domain in full, completed from reference TRBV30 and TRBJ1-1, reads SQTIHQWPATLVQPVGSPLSLECTVEGTSNPNLYWYRQAAGRGLQLLFYSVGIGQISSEVPQNLSASRPQDRQFILSSKKLLLSDSGFYLCAWGGTGQGNMNTEAFFGQGTRLTVV.

This chain uses TRBV19 with TRBJ2-2; the match to TRBD2 covers 7 bases. The germline V gene has CDR1 LNHDA and CDR2 SQIVND (reference sequence). The CDR3 extends over 12 amino acids. V lost 3 bases and J lost 12; bases outside the gene matches: 4. DNA of the CDR3: TGTGCCAGTAGTATTTTGCGGGAGAAGCTGTTTTTT. This gives the protein CASSILREKLFF. The variable domain in full, completed from reference TRBV19 and TRBJ2-2, reads DGGITQSPKYLFRKEGQNVTLSCEQNLNHDAMYWYRQDPGQGLRLIYYSQIVNDFQKGDIAEGYSVSREKKESFPLTVTSAQKNPTAFYLCASSILREKLFFGEGSRLTVL.

The rearrangement joins TRBV12-5 to TRBJ1-3; D is ambiguous. V was cut by 4 bases and J by 0 bases, with 10 bases left in between. Germline V gene data show CDR1 as LGHNT and CDR2 as FRNRAP. The length of the CDR3 is 15 residues. CDR3 DNA: TGTGCTAGTGGTTCTGGGAGCAGCTCTGGAAACACCATATATTTT. Translating it yields CASGSGSSSGNTIYF.

V is TRBV7-3 and J is TRBJ2-5; D gene ambiguous. Germline V gene lookup returns CDR1 SGHTA and CDR2 FQGTGA. Trimming took 6 bases from V and 1 from J, leaving 6 bases between them. This CDR3 contains 12 residues. The CDR3 DNA reads as TGTGCCAGCAGTCCGGGCCAAGAGACCCAGTACTTC. As protein: CASSPGQETQYF.

This clone turned up a few times. The chain joins TRBV5-1 to TRBJ1-1; 8 nucleotides align to TRBD1. V dropped 0 bases and J dropped 8; count of bases not matched to a gene: 3. CDR1 is SGHRS and CDR2 is YFSETQ in the germline V gene. The CDR3 totals 13 residues. The CDR3 region has the DNA TGCGCCAGCAGCTTGGCCGGACAGGGAGAAGCTTTCTTT. This encodes CASSLAGQGEAFF.

V gene TRBV5-1 combines with J gene TRBJ2-2; D is perhaps TRBD1 (6 bases). V was pared by 4 bases and J by 8 bases, with 15 bases between. CDR3 length: 14 amino acids. CDR1 SGHRS and CDR2 YFSETQ come from the germline V gene. This CDR3 reads CASSANQGSGELFF. In DNA, the CDR3 is TGCGCCAGCAGCGCCAACCAGGGGAGTGGGGAGCTGTTTTTT.

This chain's CDR3 is CSVENRGTTEAFF. In nucleotides, the CDR3 is TGCAGCGTTGAAAACAGGGGGACCACTGAAGCTTTCTTT. V gene TRBV29-1 combines with J gene TRBJ1-1, with TRBD1 matching 8 bases. The CDR3 has 13 residues. V gave up 2 bases and J gave up 4 bases; unmatched junction bases: 3. The germline CDR1 and CDR2 sequences are SQVTM and ANQGSEA.

The V and J genes are TRBV9 and TRBJ2-7; TRBD1 agrees at 9 bases. This CDR3 region has 14 residues. CDR1 is SGDLS, CDR2 YYNGEE, per germline. J was trimmed by 7 bases and V by 5 bases; bases with no gene match: 10. In DNA, the CDR3 is TGTGCCAGCAGTGACCGACAGGGGGTTCGTGAGCAGTACTTC. Translated, it gives CASSDRQGVREQYF.

The CDR3 is CASSESSGGAGELFF. The CDR3 bases are TGCGCCAGCAGTGAGAGTAGCGGGGGGGCCGGGGAGCTGTTTTTT. The V and J genes are TRBV10-2 and TRBJ2-2; 11 bases fit TRBD2. Trimming at V came to 2 bases and at J to 6 bases, leaving 2 bases not matched to a gene. Germline V gene lookup returns CDR1 WSHSY and CDR2 SAAADI. CDR3 length equals 15 residues.

In DNA form, the CDR3 reads TGTGCCAGCAGCTACTCGACAGGGAACGACTACGAGCAGTACTTC. Amino acids: CASSYSTGNDYEQYF. V gene TRBV5-5 combines with J gene TRBJ2-7; 7 bases match TRBD1. The CDR3 is 15 residues long. Germline values: CDR1 SGHKS, CDR2 YYEKEE (reference sequence). The V and J ends lost 3 bases and 3 bases, in that order; junction bases with no gene match: 9.

CDR3 sequence reads: CASSTRGSTDTQYF. CDR3 coding DNA: TGTGCCAGCAGTACCCGGGGAAGCACAGATACGCAGTATTTT. The rearrangement uses TRBV6-1 and TRBJ2-3; the D gene is possibly TRBD2 (5 bases). Germline lookup yields CDR1 MNHNS and CDR2 SASEGT. The CDR3 extends over 14 amino acids. V lost 5 bases and J lost 0, with 9 bases in between.

The chain recombines TRBV5-1 with TRBJ1-1; perhaps TRBD1 as D (5 bases). The V end lost 0 bases, the J end lost 6 bases, and 12 bases lay between the germline ends. The CDR3 covers 14 residues. Germline CDR1 reads SGHRS; CDR2 reads YFSETQ. The CDR3 protein is CASSLEIGAAEAFF. The CDR3 nucleotides read TGCGCCAGCAGCTTGGAGATAGGGGCTGCTGAAGCTTTCTTT.

This rearrangement joins TRBV7-9 to TRBJ2-7, with TRBD1 identical over 8 bases. The J segment lost 7 bases and the V segment lost 5 bases, leaving 10 bases of the junction unmatched. This CDR3 has 14 residues. Germline-derived CDR1 and CDR2 are SEHNR and FQNEAQ (reference sequence). CDR3 coding DNA: TGTGCCAGCAGCGCGAATGGACAGGGAAGGGAGCAGTACTTC. Translation: CASSANGQGREQYF.

This CDR3 reads CASSIDEGLGYGYTF. Here the CDR3 DNA reads TGTGCCAGTAGTATCGACGAGGGCTTAGGCTATGGCTACACCTTC. The chain links TRBV19 to TRBJ1-2, with D hard to call. In germline, CDR1 is LNHDA, CDR2 SQIVND (reference sequence). The CDR3 has 15 residues. V lost 3 bases, J lost 4 bases, and 15 bases lay in between.

The rearrangement uses TRBV2 and TRBJ2-7, with 9 bases matching TRBD2. The CDR3 covers 15 residues. J was trimmed by 0 bases and V by 4 bases; bases with no gene match: 4. CDR1 is SNHLY, CDR2 FYNNEI, per germline. The CDR3 nucleotides are TGTGCCAGCAGTGGCCTAGCGGGACGCTCCTACGAGCAGTACTTC. It codes for CASSGLAGRSYEQYF.

This rearrangement joins TRBV5-8 to TRBJ1-1; 8 bases agree with TRBD1. The CDR3 extends over 14 amino acids. After removal of 5 bases from V and 3 bases from J, the junction contained 6 bases not matched to a gene. The germline V gene has CDR1 SGHTS and CDR2 YDEGEE. CDR3: CASRQDRAYTEAFF. The DNA for the CDR3 is TGTGCCAGCAGACAGGACAGGGCTTACACTGAAGCTTTCTTT.

This clone occurred once. The chain uses TRBV5-6 and TRBJ2-7; 10 positions match TRBD1. Per germline, CDR1 SGHDT and CDR2 YYEEEE. CDR3 size: 13 residues. The V segment lost 4 bases and the J segment 6 bases; nucleotides outside the gene matches: 4. CDR3 residues: CASSLGQGFEQYF. Here the CDR3 DNA reads TGTGCCAGCAGCCTGGGACAGGGGTTCGAGCAGTACTTC.

V and J are TRBV5-1 and TRBJ2-5; TRBD1 might be the D (5 bases). The CDR3 is 15 amino acids. CDR1 SGHRS and CDR2 YFSETQ come from the germline V gene. V lost 4 bases and J 0 bases, leaving 13 bases between the germline ends. This CDR3 is CASSQNPRDQETQYF. The CDR3 DNA reads TGCGCCAGCAGCCAAAACCCCAGGGACCAAGAGACCCAGTACTTC.

The rearrangement joins TRBV5-6 to TRBJ1-2; D unresolved. Trimming left V 2 bases short and J 0 bases short, with 17 bases between. This CDR3 has 17 amino acids. Germline V gives CDR1 SGHDT, CDR2 YYEEEE. CDR3 DNA: TGTGCCAGCAGCTTAATACCCGGCAGCGCCTCTAACTATGGCTACACCTTC. Translated: CASSLIPGSASNYGYTF.

This clone was seen a handful of times. This chain links TRBV11-2 with TRBJ2-7; a possible D gene is TRBD1 (7 bases). V lost 2 bases and J 2 bases, leaving 16 bases between the germline ends. The CDR3 extends over 16 amino acids. CDR1 and CDR2 (germline): SGHAT, FQNNGV. The CDR3 region is CASSLPPSGGTYEQYF. In DNA form, the CDR3 reads TGTGCCAGCAGCTTACCCCCGTCAGGGGGGACCTACGAGCAGTACTTC.

The chain carries TRBV5-4 and TRBJ2-7; 7 bases line up with TRBD2. CDR3 length: 14 residues. V lost 0 bases and J lost 5; bases outside the gene matches: 5. Looked up from germline, CDR1 is SGHNT and CDR2 is YYREEE (reference sequence). CDR3: CASSLELASHEQYF. In nucleotides, the CDR3 is TGTGCCAGCAGCTTGGAACTAGCGTCGCACGAGCAGTACTTC.

V gene TRBV27 combines with J gene TRBJ1-2; D perhaps matches TRBD1 (6 bases). Trimming left V 6 bases short and J 4 bases short, with 15 bases between. The germline CDR1 and CDR2 sequences are MNHEY and SMNVEV (reference sequence). The CDR3 has 14 amino acids. The CDR3 loop is CASRSVDRPYGYTF. CDR3 nucleotide sequence: TGTGCCAGCAGGTCGGTTGACAGGCCCTATGGCTACACCTTC.

The CDR3 sequence: CSVEESGWGLSNYGYTF. In DNA, the CDR3 is TGCAGCGTTGAAGAATCTGGGTGGGGCCTATCTAACTATGGCTACACCTTC. The V gene is TRBV29-1, the J gene TRBJ1-2, with a weak D call TRBD1 (5 bases). The CDR3 length is 17 residues. Germline CDR1 reads SQVTM; CDR2 reads ANQGSEA. The ends were cut back, 0 bases at V and 0 bases at J, with 17 bases in the middle.